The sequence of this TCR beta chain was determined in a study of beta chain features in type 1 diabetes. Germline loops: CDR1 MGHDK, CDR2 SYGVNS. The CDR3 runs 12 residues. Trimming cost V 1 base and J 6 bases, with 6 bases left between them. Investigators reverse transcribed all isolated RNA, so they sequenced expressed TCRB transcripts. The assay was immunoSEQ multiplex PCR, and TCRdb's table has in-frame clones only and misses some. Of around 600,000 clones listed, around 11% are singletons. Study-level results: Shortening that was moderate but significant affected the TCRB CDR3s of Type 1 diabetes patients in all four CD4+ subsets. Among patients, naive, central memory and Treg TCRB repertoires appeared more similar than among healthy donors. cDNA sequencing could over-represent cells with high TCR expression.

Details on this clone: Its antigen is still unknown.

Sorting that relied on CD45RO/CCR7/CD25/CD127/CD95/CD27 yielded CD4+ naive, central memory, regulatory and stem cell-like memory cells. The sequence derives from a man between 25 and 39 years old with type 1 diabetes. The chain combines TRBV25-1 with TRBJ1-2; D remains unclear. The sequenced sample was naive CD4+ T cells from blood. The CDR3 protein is CASSELNDGYTF. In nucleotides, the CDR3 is TGTGCCAGCAGTGAATTAAACGATGGCTACACCTTC.